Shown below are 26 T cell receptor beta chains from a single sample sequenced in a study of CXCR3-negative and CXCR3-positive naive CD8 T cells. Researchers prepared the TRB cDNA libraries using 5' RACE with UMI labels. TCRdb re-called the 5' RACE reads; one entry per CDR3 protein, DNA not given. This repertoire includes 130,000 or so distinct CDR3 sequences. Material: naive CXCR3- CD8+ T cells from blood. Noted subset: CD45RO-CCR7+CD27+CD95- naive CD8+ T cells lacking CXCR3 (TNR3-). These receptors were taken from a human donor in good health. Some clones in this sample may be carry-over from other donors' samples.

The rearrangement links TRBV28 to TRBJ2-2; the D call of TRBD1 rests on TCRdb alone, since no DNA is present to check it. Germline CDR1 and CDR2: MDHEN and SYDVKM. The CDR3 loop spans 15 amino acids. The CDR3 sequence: CASSFYRVNTGELFF.

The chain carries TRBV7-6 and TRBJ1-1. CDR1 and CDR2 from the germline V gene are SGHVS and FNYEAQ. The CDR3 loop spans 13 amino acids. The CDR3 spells CASSLEFSSEAFF.

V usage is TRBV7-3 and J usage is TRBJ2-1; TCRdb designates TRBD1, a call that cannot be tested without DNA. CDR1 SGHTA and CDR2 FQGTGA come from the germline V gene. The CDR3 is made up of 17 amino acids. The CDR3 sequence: CASSWPKSGTGVNEQFF.

CDR3 sequence: CASSHDRTSRTYEQYF. The chain links TRBV4-1 to TRBJ2-7. CDR3 length: 16 residues. Germline V lookup: CDR1 MGHRA, CDR2 YSYEKL.

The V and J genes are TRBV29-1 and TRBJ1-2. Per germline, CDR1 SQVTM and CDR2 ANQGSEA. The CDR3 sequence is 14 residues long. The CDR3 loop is CSVDLGTHNYGYTF.

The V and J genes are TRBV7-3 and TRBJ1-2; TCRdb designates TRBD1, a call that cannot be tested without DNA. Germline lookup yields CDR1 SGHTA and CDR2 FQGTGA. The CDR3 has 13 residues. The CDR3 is CASSYGGGDGYTF.

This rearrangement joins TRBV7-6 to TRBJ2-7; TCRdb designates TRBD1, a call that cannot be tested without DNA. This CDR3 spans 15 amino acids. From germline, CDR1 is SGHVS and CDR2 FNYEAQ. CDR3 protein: CASSWDRERYHEQYF.

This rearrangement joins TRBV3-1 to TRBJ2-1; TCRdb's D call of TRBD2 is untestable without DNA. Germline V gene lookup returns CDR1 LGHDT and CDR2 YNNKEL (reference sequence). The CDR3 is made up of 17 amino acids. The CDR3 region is CASSQTERVHSYNEQFF.

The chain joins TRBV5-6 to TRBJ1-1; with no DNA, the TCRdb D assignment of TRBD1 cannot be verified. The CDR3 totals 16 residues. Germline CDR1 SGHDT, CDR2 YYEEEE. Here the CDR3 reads CASSLKAQGRGTEAFF.

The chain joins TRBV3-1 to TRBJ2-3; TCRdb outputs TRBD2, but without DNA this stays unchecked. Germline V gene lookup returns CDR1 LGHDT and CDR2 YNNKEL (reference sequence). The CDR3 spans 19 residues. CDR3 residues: CASSQEVVAGGRYTDTQYF.

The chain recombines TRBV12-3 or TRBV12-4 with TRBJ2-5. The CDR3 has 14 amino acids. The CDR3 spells CASSSFGVAETQYF.

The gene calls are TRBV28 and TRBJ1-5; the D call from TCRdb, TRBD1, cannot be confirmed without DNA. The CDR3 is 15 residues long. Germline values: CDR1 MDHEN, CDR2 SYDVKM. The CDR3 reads CASRHTRGSNQPQHF.

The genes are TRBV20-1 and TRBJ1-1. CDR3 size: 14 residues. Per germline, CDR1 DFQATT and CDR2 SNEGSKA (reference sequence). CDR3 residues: CSASTVVWGTEAFF.

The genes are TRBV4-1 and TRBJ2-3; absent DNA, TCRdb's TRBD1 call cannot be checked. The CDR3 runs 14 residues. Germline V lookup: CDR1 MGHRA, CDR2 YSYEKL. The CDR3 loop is CASSRKTGEDTQYF.

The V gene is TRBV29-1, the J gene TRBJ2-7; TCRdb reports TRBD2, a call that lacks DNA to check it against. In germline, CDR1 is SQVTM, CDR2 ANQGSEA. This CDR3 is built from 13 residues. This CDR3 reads CSVVEGSPYEQYF.

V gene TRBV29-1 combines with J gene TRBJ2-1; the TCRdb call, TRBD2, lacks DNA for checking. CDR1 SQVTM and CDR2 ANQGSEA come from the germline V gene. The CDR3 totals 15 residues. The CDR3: CSVEPAGGPYNEQFF.

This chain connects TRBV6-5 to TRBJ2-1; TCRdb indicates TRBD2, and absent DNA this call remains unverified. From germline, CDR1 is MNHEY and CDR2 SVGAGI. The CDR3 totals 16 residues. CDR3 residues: CASSSRRESSYNEQFF.

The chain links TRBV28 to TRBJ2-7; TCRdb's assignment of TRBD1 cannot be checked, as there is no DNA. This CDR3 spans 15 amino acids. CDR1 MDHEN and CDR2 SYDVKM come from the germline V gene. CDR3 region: CASSIARTGVFEQYF.

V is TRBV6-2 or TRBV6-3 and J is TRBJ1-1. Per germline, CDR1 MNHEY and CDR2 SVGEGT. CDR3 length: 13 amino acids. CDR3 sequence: CASSYGGGTEAFF.

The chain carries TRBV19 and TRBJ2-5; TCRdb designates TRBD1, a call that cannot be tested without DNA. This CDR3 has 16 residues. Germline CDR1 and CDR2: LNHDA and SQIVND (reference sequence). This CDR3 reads CASSIPSGVLGETQYF.

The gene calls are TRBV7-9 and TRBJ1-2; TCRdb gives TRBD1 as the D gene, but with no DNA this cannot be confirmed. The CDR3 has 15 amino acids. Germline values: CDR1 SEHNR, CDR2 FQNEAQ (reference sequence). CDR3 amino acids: CASSEGVHSNYGYTF.

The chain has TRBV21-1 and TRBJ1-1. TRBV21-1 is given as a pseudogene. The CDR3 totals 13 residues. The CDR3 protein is CASRAAGWTEAFF.

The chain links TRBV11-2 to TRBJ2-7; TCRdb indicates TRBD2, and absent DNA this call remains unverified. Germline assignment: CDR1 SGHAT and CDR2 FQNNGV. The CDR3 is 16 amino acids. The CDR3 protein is CASSLPTSGRSYEQYF.

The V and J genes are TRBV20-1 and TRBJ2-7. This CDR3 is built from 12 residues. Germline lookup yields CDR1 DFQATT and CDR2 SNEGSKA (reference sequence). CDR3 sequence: CSARDRLYEQYF.

The chain's CDR3 is CASEGDRGLGETQYF. This chain links TRBV28 with TRBJ2-5; no DNA is available, so the TRBD1 call from TCRdb remains unchecked. The germline gives CDR1 MDHEN, CDR2 SYDVKM. There are 15 residues in the CDR3.

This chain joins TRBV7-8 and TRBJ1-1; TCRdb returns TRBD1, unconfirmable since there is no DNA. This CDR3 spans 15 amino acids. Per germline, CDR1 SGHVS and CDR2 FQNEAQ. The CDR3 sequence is CASSSPGVGSAEAFF. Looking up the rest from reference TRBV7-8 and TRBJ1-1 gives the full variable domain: GAGVSQSPRYKVAKRGQDVALRCDPISGHVSLFWYQQALGQGPEFLTYFQNEAQLDKSGLPSDRFFAERPEGSVSTLKIQRTQQEDSAVYLCASSSPGVGSAEAFFGQGTRLTVV.